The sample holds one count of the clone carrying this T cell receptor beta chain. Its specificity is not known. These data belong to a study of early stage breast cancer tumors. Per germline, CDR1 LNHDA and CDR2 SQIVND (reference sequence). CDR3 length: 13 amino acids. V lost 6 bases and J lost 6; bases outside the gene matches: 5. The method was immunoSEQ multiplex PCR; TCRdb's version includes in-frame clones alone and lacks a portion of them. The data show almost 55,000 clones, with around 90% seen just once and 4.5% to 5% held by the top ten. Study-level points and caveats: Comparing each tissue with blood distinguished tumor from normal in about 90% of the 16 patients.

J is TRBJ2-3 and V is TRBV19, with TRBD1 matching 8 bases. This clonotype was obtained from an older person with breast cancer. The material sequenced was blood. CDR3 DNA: TGTGCCAGTAGCCTAAGGGACAGGGATACGCAGTATTTT. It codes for CASSLRDRDTQYF.